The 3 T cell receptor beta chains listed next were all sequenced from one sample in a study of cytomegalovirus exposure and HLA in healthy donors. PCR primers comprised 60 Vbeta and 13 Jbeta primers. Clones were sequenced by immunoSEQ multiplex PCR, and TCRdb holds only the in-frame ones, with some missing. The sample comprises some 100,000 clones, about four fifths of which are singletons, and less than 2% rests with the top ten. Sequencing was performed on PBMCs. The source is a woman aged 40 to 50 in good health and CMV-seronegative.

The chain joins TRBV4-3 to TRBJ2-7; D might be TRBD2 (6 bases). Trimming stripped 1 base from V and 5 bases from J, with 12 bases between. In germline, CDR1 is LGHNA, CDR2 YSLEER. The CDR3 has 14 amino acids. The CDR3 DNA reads TGCGCCAGCAGCCAAGGCGGGGAGGCGGACGAGCAGTACTTC. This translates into CASSQGGEADEQYF.

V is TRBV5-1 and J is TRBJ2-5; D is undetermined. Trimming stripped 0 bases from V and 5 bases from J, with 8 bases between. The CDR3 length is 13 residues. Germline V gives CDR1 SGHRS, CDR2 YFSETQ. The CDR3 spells CASSLVNSETQYF. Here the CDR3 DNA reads TGCGCCAGCAGCTTGGTTAACTCGGAGACCCAGTACTTC.

This CDR3 is CASSFSLGTNTEAFF. The CDR3 nucleotides are TGTGCCAGCAGTTTTTCTTTGGGCACCAACACTGAAGCTTTCTTT. V and J are TRBV27 and TRBJ1-1; D remains unclear. V was clipped by 3 bases and J by 2 bases, with 13 bases between them. The germline gives CDR1 MNHEY, CDR2 SMNVEV (reference sequence). CDR3 length: 15 residues.